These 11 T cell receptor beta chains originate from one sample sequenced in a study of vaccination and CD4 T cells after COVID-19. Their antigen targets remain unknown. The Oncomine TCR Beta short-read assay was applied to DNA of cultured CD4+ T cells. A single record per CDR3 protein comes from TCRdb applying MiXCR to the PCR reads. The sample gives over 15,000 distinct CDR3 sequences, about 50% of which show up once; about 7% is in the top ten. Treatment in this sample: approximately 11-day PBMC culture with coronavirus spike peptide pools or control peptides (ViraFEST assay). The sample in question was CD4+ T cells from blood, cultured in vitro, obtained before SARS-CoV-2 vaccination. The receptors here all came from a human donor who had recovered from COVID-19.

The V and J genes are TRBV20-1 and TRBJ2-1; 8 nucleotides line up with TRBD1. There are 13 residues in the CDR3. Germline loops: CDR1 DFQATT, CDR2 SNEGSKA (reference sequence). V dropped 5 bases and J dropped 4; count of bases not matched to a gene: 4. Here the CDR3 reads CSALGTGYNEQFF. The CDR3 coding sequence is TGCAGTGCTCTAGGGACAGGTTACAATGAGCAGTTCTTC.

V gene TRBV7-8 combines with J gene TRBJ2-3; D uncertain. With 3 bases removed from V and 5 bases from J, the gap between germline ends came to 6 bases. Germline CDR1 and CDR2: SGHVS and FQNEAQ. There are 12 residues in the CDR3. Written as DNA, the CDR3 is TGTGCCAGCAGCTTCTCAGTAGATACGCAGTATTTT. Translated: CASSFSVDTQYF.

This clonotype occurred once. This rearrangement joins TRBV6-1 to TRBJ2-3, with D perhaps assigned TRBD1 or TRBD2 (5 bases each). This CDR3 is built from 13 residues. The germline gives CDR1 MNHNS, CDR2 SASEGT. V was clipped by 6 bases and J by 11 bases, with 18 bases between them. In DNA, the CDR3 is TGTGCCAGCAGCACCGACAGCGGAGTGAGGCAGTATTTT. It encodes CASSTDSGVRQYF.

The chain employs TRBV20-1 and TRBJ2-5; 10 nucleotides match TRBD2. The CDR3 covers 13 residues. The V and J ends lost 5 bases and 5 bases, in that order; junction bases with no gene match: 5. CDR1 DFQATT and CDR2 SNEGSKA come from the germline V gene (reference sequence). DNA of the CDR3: TGCAGTGCTCAAGCGGGAGGGGGGGAGACCCAGTACTTC. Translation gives CSAQAGGGETQYF.

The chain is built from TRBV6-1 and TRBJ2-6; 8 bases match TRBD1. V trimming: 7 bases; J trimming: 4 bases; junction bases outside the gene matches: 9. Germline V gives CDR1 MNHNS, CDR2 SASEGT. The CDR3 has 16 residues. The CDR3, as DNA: TGTGCCAGCAAACAGACAGGGGCCATAGGGGCCAACGTCCTGACTTTC. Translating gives CASKQTGAIGANVLTF.

CDR3 coding DNA: TGTGCCAGCACCAACTGGCAGGGGCGCGGGCGCACTGAAGCTTTCTTT. Translating gives CASTNWQGRGRTEAFF. The genes are TRBV5-4 and TRBJ1-1; tentatively, D is TRBD1 (6 bases). Germline-derived CDR1 and CDR2 are SGHNT and YYREEE (reference sequence). Deletions cut 6 bases from V and 4 bases from J, with 22 bases between. The CDR3 contains 16 residues.

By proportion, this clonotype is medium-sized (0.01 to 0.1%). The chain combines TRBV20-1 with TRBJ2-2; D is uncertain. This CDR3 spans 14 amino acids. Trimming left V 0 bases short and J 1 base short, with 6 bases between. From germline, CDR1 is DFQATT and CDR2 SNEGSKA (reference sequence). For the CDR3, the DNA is TGCAGTGCTAGAGATCGAGGGAACACCGGGGAGCTGTTTTTT. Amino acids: CSARDRGNTGELFF.

CDR3 region: CASPKSGTGLTEAFF. In DNA form, the CDR3 reads TGTGCCAGCCCGAAAAGTGGGACAGGGTTGACTGAAGCTTTCTTT. The chain uses TRBV28 and TRBJ1-1; 9 positions agree with TRBD1. CDR1 and CDR2 (germline): MDHEN, SYDVKM. The CDR3 has 15 amino acids. Trimming removed 8 bases from V and 5 bases from J; junction bases left unmatched: 12. Looking up the rest from reference TRBV28 and TRBJ1-1 gives the full variable domain: DVKVTQSSRYLVKRTGEKVFLECVQDMDHENMFWYRQDPGLGLRLIYFSYDVKMKEKGDIPEGYSVSREKKERFSLILESASTNQTSMYLCASPKSGTGLTEAFFGQGTRLTVV.

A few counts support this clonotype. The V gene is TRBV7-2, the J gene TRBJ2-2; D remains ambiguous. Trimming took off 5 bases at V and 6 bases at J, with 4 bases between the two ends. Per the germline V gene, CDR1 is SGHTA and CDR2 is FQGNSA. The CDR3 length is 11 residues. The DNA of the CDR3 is TGTGCCAGCAGCCCGCCCGGGGAGCTGTTTTTT. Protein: CASSPPGELFF.

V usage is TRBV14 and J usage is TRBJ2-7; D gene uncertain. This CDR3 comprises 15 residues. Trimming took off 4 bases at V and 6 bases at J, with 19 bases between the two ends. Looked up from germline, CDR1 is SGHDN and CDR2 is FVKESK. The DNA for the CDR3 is TGTGCCAGCAGCCCGTCGGTTAGCAATGGGATCGAGCAGTACTTC. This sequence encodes CASSPSVSNGIEQYF.

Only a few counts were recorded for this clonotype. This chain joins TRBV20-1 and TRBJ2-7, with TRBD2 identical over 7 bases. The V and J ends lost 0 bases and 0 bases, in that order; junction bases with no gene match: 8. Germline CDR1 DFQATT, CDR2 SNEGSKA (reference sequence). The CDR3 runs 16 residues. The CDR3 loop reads CSAREDARGNSYEQYF. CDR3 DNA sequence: TGCAGTGCTAGAGAAGATGCGCGGGGGAACTCCTACGAGCAGTACTTC.